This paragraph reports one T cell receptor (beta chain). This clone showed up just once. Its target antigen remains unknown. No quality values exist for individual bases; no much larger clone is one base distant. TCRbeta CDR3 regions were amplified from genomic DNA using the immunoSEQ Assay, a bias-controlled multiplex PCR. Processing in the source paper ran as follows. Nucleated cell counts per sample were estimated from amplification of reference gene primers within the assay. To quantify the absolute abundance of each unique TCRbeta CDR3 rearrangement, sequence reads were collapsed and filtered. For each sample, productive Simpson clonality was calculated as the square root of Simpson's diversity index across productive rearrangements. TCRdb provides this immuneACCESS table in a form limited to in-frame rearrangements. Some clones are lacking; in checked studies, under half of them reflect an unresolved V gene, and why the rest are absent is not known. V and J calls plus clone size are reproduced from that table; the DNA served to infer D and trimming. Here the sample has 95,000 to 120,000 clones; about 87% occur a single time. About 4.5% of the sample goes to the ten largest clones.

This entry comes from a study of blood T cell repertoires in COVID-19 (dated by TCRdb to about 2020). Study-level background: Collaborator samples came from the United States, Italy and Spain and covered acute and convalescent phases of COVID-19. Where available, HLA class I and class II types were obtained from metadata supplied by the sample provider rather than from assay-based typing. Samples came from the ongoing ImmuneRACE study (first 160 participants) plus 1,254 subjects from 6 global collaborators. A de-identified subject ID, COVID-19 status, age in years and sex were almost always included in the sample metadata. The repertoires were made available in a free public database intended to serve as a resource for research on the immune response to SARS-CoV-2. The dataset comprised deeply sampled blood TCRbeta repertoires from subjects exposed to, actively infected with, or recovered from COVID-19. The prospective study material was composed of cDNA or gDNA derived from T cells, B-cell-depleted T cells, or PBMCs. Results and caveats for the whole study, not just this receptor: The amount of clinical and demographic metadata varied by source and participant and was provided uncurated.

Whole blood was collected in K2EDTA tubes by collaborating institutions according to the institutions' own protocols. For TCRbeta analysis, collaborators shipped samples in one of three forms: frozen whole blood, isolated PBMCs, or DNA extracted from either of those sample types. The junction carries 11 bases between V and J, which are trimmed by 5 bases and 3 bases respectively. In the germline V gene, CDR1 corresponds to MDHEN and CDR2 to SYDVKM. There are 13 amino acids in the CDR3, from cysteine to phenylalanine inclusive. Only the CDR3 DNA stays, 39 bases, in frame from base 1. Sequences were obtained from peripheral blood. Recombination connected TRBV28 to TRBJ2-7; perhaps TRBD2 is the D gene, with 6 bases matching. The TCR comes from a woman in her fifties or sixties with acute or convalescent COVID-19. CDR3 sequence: CASSIRDFYEQYF. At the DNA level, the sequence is TGTGCCAGCAGTATCCGGGACTTCTACGAGCAGTACTTC. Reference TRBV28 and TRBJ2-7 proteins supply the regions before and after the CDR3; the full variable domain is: DVKVTQSSRYLVKRTGEKVFLECVQDMDHENMFWYRQDPGLGLRLIYFSYDVKMKEKGDIPEGYSVSREKKERFSLILESASTNQTSMYLCASSIRDFYEQYFGPGTRLTVT.